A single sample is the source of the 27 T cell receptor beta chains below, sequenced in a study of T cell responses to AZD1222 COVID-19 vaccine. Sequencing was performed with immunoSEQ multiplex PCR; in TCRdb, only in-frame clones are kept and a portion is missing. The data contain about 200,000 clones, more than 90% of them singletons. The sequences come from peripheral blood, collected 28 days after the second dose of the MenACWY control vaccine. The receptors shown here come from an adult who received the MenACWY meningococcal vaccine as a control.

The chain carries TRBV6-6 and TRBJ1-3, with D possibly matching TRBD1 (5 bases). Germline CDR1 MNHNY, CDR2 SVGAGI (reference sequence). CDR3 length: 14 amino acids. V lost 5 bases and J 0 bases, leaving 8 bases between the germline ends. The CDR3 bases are TGTGCCAGCAGTCGGGACGGCTCTGGAAACACCATATATTTT. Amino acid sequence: CASSRDGSGNTIYF.

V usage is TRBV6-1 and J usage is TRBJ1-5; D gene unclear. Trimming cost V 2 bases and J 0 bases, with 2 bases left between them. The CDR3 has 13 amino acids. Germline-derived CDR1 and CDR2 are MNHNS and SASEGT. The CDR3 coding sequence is TGTGCCAGCAGTGAATATAGCAATCAGCCCCAGCATTTT. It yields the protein CASSEYSNQPQHF.

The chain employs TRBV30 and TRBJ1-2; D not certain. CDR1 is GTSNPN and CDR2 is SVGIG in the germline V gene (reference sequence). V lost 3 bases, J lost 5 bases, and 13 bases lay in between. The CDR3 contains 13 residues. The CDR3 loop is CAWSPGTLYGYTF. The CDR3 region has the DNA TGTGCCTGGAGCCCCGGCACCCTATATGGCTACACCTTC.

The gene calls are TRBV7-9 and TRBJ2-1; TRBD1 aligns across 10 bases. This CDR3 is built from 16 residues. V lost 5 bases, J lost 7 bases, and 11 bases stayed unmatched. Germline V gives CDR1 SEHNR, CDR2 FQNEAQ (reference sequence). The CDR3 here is CASSRFRDRGGNEQFF. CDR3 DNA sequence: TGTGCCAGCAGCCGATTCCGGGACAGGGGAGGGAATGAGCAGTTCTTC.

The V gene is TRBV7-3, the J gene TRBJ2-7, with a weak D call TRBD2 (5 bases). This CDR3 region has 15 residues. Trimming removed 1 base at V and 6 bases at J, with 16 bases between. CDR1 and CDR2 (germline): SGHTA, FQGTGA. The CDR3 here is CASSLMRVGTGEQYF. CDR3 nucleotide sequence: TGTGCCAGCAGCTTAATGCGGGTGGGAACGGGCGAGCAGTACTTC. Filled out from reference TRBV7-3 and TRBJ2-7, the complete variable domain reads GAGVSQTPSNKVTEKGKYVELRCDPISGHTALYWYRQSLGQGPEFLIYFQGTGAADDSGLPNDRFFAVRPEGSVSTLKIQRTERGDSAVYLCASSLMRVGTGEQYFGPGTRLTVT.

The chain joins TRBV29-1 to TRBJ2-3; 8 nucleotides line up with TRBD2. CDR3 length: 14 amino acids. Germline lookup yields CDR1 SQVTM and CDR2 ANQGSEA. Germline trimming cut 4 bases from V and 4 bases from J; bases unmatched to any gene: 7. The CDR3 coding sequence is TGCAGCGTTGTATCGGGAGGGCCCCCAGATACGCAGTATTTT. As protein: CSVVSGGPPDTQYF.

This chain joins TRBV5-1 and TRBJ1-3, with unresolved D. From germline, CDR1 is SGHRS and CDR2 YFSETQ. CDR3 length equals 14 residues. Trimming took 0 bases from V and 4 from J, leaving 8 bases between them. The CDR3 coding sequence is TGCGCCAGCAGCTTGGGGCAGGCGGGAAACACCATATATTTT. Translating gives CASSLGQAGNTIYF.

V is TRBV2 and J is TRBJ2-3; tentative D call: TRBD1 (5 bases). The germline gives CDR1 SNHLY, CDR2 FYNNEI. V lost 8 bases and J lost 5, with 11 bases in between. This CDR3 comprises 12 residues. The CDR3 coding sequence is TGTGCCAGCGGGGCGTTTGGAGATACGCAGTATTTT. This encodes CASGAFGDTQYF.

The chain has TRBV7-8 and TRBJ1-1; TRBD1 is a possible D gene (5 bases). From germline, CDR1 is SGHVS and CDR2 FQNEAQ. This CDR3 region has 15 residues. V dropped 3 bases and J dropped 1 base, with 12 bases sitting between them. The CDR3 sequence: CASSFTGPRNTEAFF. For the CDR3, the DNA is TGTGCCAGCAGCTTTACGGGACCTCGGAACACTGAAGCTTTCTTT.

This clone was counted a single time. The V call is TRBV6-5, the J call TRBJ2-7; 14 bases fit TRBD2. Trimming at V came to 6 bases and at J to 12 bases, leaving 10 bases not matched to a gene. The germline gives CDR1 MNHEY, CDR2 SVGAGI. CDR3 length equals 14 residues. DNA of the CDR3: TGTGCCAGCAGCACTACGGGACTAGCGGGAGTGCCGTACTTC. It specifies CASSTTGLAGVPYF.

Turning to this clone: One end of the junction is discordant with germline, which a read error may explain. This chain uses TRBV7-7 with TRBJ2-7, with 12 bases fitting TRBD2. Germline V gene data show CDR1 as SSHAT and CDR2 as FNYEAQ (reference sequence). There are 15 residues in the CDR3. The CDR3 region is CASSPGLAGMGEQYF. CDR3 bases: TGTGCTAGCAGCCCCGGACTAGCGGGAATGGGCGAGCAGTACTTC. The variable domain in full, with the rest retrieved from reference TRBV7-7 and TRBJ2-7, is GAGVSQSPRYKVTKRGQDVTLRCDPISSHATLYWYQQALGQGPEFLTYFNYEAQPDKSGLPSDRFSAERPEGSISTLTIQRTEQRDSAMYRCASSPGLAGMGEQYFGPGTRLTVT.

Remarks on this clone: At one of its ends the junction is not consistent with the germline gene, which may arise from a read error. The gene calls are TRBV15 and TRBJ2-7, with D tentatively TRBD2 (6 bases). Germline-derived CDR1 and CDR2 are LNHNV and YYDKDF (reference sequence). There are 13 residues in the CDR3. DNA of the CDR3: TGTGCCACCAGGAGAGTTGGGGGGTACGAGCAGTACTTC. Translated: CATRRVGGYEQYF.

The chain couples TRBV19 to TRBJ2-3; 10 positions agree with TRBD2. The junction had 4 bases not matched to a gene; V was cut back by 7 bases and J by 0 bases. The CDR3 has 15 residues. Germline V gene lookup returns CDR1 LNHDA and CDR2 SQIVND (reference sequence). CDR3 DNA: TGTGCCAGTAAGTCGACTAGCGGGAGCACAGATACGCAGTATTTT. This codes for CASKSTSGSTDTQYF.

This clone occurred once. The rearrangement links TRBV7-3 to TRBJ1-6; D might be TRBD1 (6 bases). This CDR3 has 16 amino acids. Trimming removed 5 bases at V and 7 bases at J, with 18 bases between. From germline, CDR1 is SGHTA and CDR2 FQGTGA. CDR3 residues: CASSRGLQGLNSPLHF. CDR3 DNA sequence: TGTGCCAGCAGCCGGGGATTACAGGGTTTGAATTCACCCCTCCACTTT. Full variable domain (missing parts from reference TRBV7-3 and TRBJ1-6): GAGVSQTPSNKVTEKGKYVELRCDPISGHTALYWYRQSLGQGPEFLIYFQGTGAADDSGLPNDRFFAVRPEGSVSTLKIQRTERGDSAVYLCASSRGLQGLNSPLHFGNGTRLTVT.

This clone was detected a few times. The CDR3: CASSPRDRGFGYEQYF. In DNA, the CDR3 is TGTGCCAGCAGCCCCAGGGACAGGGGGTTCGGGTACGAGCAGTACTTC. The rearrangement uses TRBV3-1 (or the pseudogene TRBV3-2) and TRBJ2-7; 11 bases map to TRBD1. Unmatched junction bases numbered 9, after V lost 4 bases and J lost 4 bases. The CDR3 length is 16 residues. Germline CDR1 reads LGHDT; CDR2 reads YNNKEL (reference sequence).

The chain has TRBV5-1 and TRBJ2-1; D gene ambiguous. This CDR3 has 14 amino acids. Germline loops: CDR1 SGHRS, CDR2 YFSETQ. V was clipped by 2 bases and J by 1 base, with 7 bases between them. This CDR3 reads CASSFDASYNEQFF. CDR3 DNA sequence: TGCGCCAGCAGCTTCGACGCTTCCTACAATGAGCAGTTCTTC.

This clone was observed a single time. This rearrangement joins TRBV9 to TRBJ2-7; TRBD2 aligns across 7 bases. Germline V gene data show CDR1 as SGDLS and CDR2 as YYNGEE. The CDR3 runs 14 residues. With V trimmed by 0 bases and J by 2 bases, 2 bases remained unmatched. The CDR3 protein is CASSVASGPYEQYF. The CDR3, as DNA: TGTGCCAGCAGCGTAGCTAGCGGTCCCTACGAGCAGTACTTC.

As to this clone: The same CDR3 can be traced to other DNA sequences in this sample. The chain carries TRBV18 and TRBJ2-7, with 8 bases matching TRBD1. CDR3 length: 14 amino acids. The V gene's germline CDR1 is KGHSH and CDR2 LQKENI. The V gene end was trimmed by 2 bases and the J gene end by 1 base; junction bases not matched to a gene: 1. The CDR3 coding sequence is TGTGCCAGCTCACCAGGACAGGGATCCTACGAGCAGTACTTC. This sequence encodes CASSPGQGSYEQYF. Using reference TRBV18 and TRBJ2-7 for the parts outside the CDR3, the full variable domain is NAGVMQNPRHLVRRRGQEARLRCSPMKGHSHVYWYRQLPEEGLKFMVYLQKENIIDESGMPKERFSAEFPKEGPSILRIQQVVRGDSAAYFCASSPGQGSYEQYFGPGTRLTVT.

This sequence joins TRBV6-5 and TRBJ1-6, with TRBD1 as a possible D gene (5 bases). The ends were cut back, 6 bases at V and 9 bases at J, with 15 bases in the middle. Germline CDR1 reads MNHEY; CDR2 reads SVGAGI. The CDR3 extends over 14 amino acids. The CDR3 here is CASSSTGHGSPLHF. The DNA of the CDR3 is TGTGCCAGCAGCTCCACAGGCCATGGTTCACCCCTCCACTTT.

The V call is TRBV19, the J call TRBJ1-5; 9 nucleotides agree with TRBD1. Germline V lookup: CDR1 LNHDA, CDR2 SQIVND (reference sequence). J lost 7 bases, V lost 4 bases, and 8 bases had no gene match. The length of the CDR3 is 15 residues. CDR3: CASSTGTGFPQPQHF. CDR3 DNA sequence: TGTGCCAGTAGTACAGGGACAGGGTTTCCGCAGCCCCAGCATTTT.

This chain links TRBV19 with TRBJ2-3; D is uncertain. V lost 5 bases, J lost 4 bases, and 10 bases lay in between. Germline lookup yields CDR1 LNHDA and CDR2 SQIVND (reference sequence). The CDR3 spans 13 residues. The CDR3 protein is CASSPRESDTQYF. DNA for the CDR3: TGTGCCAGTAGTCCTAGGGAATCAGATACGCAGTATTTT.

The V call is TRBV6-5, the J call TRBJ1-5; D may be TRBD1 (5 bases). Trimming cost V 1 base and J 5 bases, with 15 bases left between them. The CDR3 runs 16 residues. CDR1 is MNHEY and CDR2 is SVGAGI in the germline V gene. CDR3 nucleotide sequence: TGTGCCAGCAGTTACTGGGCCCCCGGGACGGATCAGCCCCAGCATTTT. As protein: CASSYWAPGTDQPQHF.

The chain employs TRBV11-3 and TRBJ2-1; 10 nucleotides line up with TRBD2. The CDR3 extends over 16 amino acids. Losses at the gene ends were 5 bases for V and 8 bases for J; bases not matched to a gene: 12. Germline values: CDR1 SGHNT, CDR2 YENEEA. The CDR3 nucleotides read TGTGCCAGCAGCGGTCGGAGTCTAGCGGGAGAGGATGAGCAGTTCTTC. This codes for CASSGRSLAGEDEQFF.

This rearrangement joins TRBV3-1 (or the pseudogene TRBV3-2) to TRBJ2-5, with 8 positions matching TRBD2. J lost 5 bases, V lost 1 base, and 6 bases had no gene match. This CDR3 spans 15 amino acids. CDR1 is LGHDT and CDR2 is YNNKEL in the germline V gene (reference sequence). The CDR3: CASSQASGSGETQYF. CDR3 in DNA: TGTGCCAGCAGCCAAGCCAGCGGGAGTGGGGAGACCCAGTACTTC.

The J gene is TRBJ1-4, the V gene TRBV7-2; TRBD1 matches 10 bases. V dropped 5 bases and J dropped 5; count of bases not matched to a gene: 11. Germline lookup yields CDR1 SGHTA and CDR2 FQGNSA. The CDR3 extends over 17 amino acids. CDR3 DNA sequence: TGTGCCAGCAGCCGTCAGGGGACAGGGGTCTTGAATGAAAAACTGTTTTTT. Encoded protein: CASSRQGTGVLNEKLFF.

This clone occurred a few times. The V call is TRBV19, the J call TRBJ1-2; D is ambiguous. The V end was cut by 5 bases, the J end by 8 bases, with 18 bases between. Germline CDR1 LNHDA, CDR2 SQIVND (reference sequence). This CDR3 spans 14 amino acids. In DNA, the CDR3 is TGTGCCAGTAGTCCCCCGGGGAGGACTGGGGGCTACACCTTC. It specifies CASSPPGRTGGYTF.

DNA of the CDR3: TGCGCCAGCGCCTTGTCCATACAGACAGCGGGCCAAGAGACCCAGTACTTC. It codes for CASALSIQTAGQETQYF. V and J are TRBV5-1 and TRBJ2-5; TRBD2 is a possible D gene (6 bases). The CDR3 covers 17 residues. The germline V gene has CDR1 SGHRS and CDR2 YFSETQ. V lost 7 bases and J 1 base, leaving 23 bases between the germline ends.